These 17 T cell receptor beta chains came from one sample sequenced in a study of cytomegalovirus exposure and HLA in healthy donors. With 60 Vbeta and 13 Jbeta primers, the PCR was carried out. Sequencing used immunoSEQ multiplex PCR; TCRdb keeps in-frame clones, though not all of them. The sample lists under 250,000 clones, approximately 85% occurring once. The sample consisted of PBMCs. Source of these receptors: a woman aged 40-49 years in good health and CMV-seronegative.

The chain couples TRBV7-6 to TRBJ1-4; 10 positions agree with TRBD1. CDR1 and CDR2 (germline): SGHVS, FNYEAQ. The CDR3 runs 19 residues. Trimming cost V 1 base and J 6 bases; bases outside gene matches: 14. This CDR3 reads CASSLGAGTGELMDEKLFF. The CDR3 DNA follows: TGTGCCAGCAGCTTAGGGGCCGGGACAGGGGAACTTATGGATGAAAAACTGTTTTTT.

The V and J genes are TRBV18 and TRBJ2-3; 7 bases fit TRBD2. The CDR3 runs 17 residues. Germline CDR1 KGHSH, CDR2 LQKENI. After removal of 5 bases from V and 4 bases from J, the junction contained 15 bases not matched to a gene. CDR3 nucleotide sequence: TGTGCCAGCTCATCAGCACCGTATGCGGGAGAGGCAGATACGCAGTATTTT. It translates to CASSSAPYAGEADTQYF.

The chain is built from TRBV2 and TRBJ2-7; tentatively, D is TRBD2 (5 bases). Germline V gene data show CDR1 as SNHLY and CDR2 as FYNNEI. The germline V and J ends were trimmed by 7 bases and 3 bases, with 13 bases remaining between them. This CDR3 spans 13 amino acids. The CDR3 loop is CASTPGEHYEQYF. CDR3 sequence (DNA): TGTGCCAGCACCCCCGGGGAACACTACGAGCAGTACTTC.

This rearrangement joins TRBV29-1 to TRBJ2-1; D gene ambiguous. The V and J ends lost 5 bases and 0 bases respectively, with 17 bases between them. Germline V lookup: CDR1 SQVTM, CDR2 ANQGSEA. The CDR3 is 16 amino acids. The CDR3 loop reads CSVFPPRSSSYNEQFF. The CDR3 coding sequence is TGCAGCGTTTTTCCCCCCCGTTCTAGCTCCTACAATGAGCAGTTCTTC.

This clone was seen just once. The rearrangement links TRBV2 to TRBJ2-7; tentatively, D is TRBD2 (5 bases). The germline gives CDR1 SNHLY, CDR2 FYNNEI. The germline V and J ends were trimmed by 4 bases and 2 bases, with 12 bases remaining between them. This CDR3 is 14 amino acids long. CDR3 amino acids: CASSVSSRPYEQYF. The CDR3 nucleotides are TGTGCCAGCAGTGTATCTAGCCGACCCTACGAGCAGTACTTC.

Only one count was recorded for this clone. CDR3 nucleotides: TGTGCCTGGAGTGTTATTGGGGGAGGTCCTGAAGCTTTCTTT. This translates into CAWSVIGGGPEAFF. The chain recombines TRBV30 with TRBJ1-1; possibly TRBD1 for D (5 bases). Trimming took 0 bases from V and 6 from J, leaving 14 bases between them. The V gene's germline CDR1 is GTSNPN and CDR2 SVGIG (reference sequence). This CDR3 has 14 amino acids.

The chain uses TRBV5-6 and TRBJ2-7, with 10 bases fitting TRBD1. Per germline, CDR1 SGHDT and CDR2 YYEEEE. This CDR3 has 14 amino acids. The V and J ends lost 2 bases and 2 bases, in that order; junction bases with no gene match: 1. The CDR3 sequence is CASSFGTGAYEQYF. CDR3 bases: TGTGCCAGCAGCTTCGGGACAGGGGCCTACGAGCAGTACTTC.

A word on this clone: The same CDR3 arises from other DNA sequences in this sample as well. The chain employs TRBV19 and TRBJ1-1; D is undetermined. Per germline, CDR1 LNHDA and CDR2 SQIVND (reference sequence). The CDR3 is 14 amino acids. V was clipped by 1 base and J by 1 base, with 7 bases between them. The CDR3 protein is CASSIGQANTEAFF. For the CDR3, the DNA is TGTGCCAGTAGTATAGGGCAGGCGAACACTGAAGCTTTCTTT.

J is TRBJ2-5 and V is TRBV5-1; TRBD1 agrees at 9 bases. CDR3 size: 16 residues. Trimming removed 4 bases from V and 4 bases from J; junction bases left unmatched: 11. The germline gives CDR1 SGHRS, CDR2 YFSETQ. CDR3 coding DNA: TGCGCCAGCAGCCCAGGGGACAGGGAGAAAGCAGAGACCCAGTACTTC. Translation: CASSPGDREKAETQYF.

The rearrangement joins TRBV9 to TRBJ2-5; the match to TRBD1 covers 7 bases. With V trimmed by 3 bases and J by 7 bases, 12 bases remained unmatched. This CDR3 contains 15 residues. CDR1 SGDLS and CDR2 YYNGEE come from the germline V gene. In DNA form, the CDR3 reads TGTGCCAGCAGCGACTCCGGGACAGCCCGAGGGACCCAGTACTTC. Translated, it gives CASSDSGTARGTQYF.

The chain uses TRBV6-6 and TRBJ2-7; 7 bases match TRBD1. The CDR3 has 15 residues. In germline, CDR1 is MNHNY, CDR2 SVGAGI (reference sequence). V was clipped by 2 bases and J by 2 bases; unmatched bases: 6. CDR3 in DNA: TGTGCCAGCAGTTACGGGGACAGCCTAACCTACGAGCAGTACTTC. Protein: CASSYGDSLTYEQYF.

This clone came up a few times. This chain connects TRBV6-6 to TRBJ1-1; 8 nucleotides line up with TRBD1. Looked up from germline, CDR1 is MNHNY and CDR2 is SVGAGI (reference sequence). The CDR3 has 15 residues. V lost 7 bases to trimming and J lost 1 base; unmatched junction nucleotides: 8. The CDR3 region is CASTGRGQENTEAFF. CDR3 DNA: TGTGCCAGCACGGGGCGGGGACAGGAGAACACTGAAGCTTTCTTT.

The CDR3 region has the DNA TGCGCCAGCAGACATGGGGGAGGCACTGAAGCTTTCTTT. It specifies CASRHGGGTEAFF. This rearrangement joins TRBV10-2 to TRBJ1-1, with a weak D call TRBD1 (5 bases). Per germline, CDR1 WSHSY and CDR2 SAAADI. V lost 6 bases to trimming and J lost 4 bases, with 12 bases between them. The CDR3 is 13 amino acids.

The chain carries TRBV10-3 and TRBJ2-1; 14 bases agree with TRBD2. Unmatched junction bases numbered 3, after V lost 6 bases and J lost 8 bases. The germline gives CDR1 ENHRY, CDR2 SYGVKD. The CDR3 sequence is 14 residues long. CDR3: CAIRGTSGSHEQFF. CDR3 sequence (DNA): TGTGCCATCAGGGGGACTAGCGGGAGCCATGAGCAGTTCTTC.

The chain uses TRBV27 and TRBJ2-7, with D hard to call. The germline V gene encodes CDR1 MNHEY and CDR2 SMNVEV (reference sequence). Trimming cost V 4 bases and J 4 bases, with 14 bases left between them. CDR3 length: 14 amino acids. CDR3 coding DNA: TGTGCCAGCAGTTCCGGTATCGGAGCTTACGAGCAGTACTTC. Residues: CASSSGIGAYEQYF.

The chain joins TRBV19 to TRBJ1-5; D gene uncertain. Germline V gene lookup returns CDR1 LNHDA and CDR2 SQIVND (reference sequence). V lost 6 bases and J lost 8, with 14 bases in between. This CDR3 has 13 amino acids. CDR3 sequence: CASRGISGEPQHF. The DNA of the CDR3 is TGTGCCAGTAGGGGGATAAGCGGTGAGCCCCAGCATTTT.

The genes are TRBV5-4 and TRBJ2-1, with D possibly TRBD1 on 6 matching bases. Trimming took off 3 bases at V and 5 bases at J, with 9 bases between the two ends. CDR3 size: 13 residues. CDR1 SGHNT and CDR2 YYREEE come from the germline V gene (reference sequence). The CDR3 here is CASSSRTDNEQFF. The DNA for the CDR3 is TGTGCCAGCAGCTCTAGGACAGACAATGAGCAGTTCTTC. Using reference TRBV5-4 and TRBJ2-1 for the parts outside the CDR3, the full variable domain is ETGVTQSPTHLIKTRGQQVTLRCSSQSGHNTVSWYQQALGQGPQFIFQYYREEENGRGNFPPRFSGLQFPNYSSELNVNALELDDSALYLCASSSRTDNEQFFGPGTRLTVL.